The next 18 T cell receptor beta chains were all read from a single sample in a study of cytomegalovirus exposure and HLA in healthy donors. Only in-frame clones appear in the TCRdb table, and some are missing; sequencing was by immunoSEQ multiplex PCR. The sample lists about 140,000 clones, just over 85% seen once, with 7.9% in the top ten. The sequencing input was PBMCs. Source of these receptors: a woman aged 18-30 years in good health and CMV-seropositive.

The chain combines TRBV5-6 with TRBJ2-1, with 7 bases that match TRBD1. The junction had 5 bases not matched to a gene; V was cut back by 2 bases and J by 0 bases. Germline V gene data show CDR1 as SGHDT and CDR2 as YYEEEE. The CDR3 runs 16 residues. The DNA for the CDR3 is TGTGCCAGCAGCTTCGGACAGGATTTCTCCTACAATGAGCAGTTCTTC. Its protein is CASSFGQDFSYNEQFF.

V gene TRBV5-6 combines with J gene TRBJ2-4; D perhaps matches TRBD2 (5 bases). Germline loops: CDR1 SGHDT, CDR2 YYEEEE. The CDR3 totals 18 residues. V lost 2 bases and J 0 bases, leaving 18 bases between the germline ends. The CDR3 reads CASSFGVEVRLAKNIQYF. The DNA for the CDR3 is TGTGCCAGCAGCTTCGGGGTTGAGGTTCGGCTAGCCAAAAACATTCAGTACTTC.

The CDR3 here is CASRVRQGRDQQQFF. Here the CDR3 DNA reads TGTGCCAGCAGGGTTCGACAGGGGAGGGATCAGCAGCAGTTCTTC. The chain couples TRBV6-6 to TRBJ2-1; D may be TRBD1 (8 bases). Looked up from germline, CDR1 is MNHNY and CDR2 is SVGAGI (reference sequence). Deletions cut 6 bases from V and 11 bases from J, with 23 bases between. The CDR3 spans 15 residues.

This clone was observed a single time. V gene TRBV6-1 combines with J gene TRBJ2-5; D may be TRBD1 (5 bases). Trimming took off 0 bases at V and 3 bases at J, with 5 bases between the two ends. Germline lookup yields CDR1 MNHNS and CDR2 SASEGT. The CDR3 runs to 13 residues. CDR3 DNA sequence: TGTGCCAGCAGTGAAGCAGGGGAAGAGACCCAGTACTTC. Its translation is CASSEAGEETQYF.

The chain employs TRBV5-4 and TRBJ1-1, with TRBD1 matching 8 bases. CDR1 and CDR2 from the germline V gene are SGHNT and YYREEE (reference sequence). Trimming removed 3 bases from V and 6 bases from J; junction bases left unmatched: 16. The CDR3 runs 17 residues. The CDR3 nucleotides read TGTGCCAGCAGCTCCGGAAGACAGGGGTGGGGAACGGCTGAAGCTTTCTTT. Its protein product is CASSSGRQGWGTAEAFF.

This clone occurred a few times. V is TRBV28 and J is TRBJ2-2; TRBD2 agrees at 11 bases. In germline, CDR1 is MDHEN, CDR2 SYDVKM. This CDR3 spans 17 amino acids. V dropped 7 bases and J dropped 0; count of bases not matched to a gene: 7. The CDR3 region has the DNA TGTGCCAGCATTCCTAGCGGGAGGTTCGCGAACACCGGGGAGCTGTTTTTT. It translates to CASIPSGRFANTGELFF.

In DNA, the CDR3 is TGCGCCAGCAGCTTGGAAACCCAGGGAGGGGAAAAACTGTTTTTT. Its translation: CASSLETQGGEKLFF. The chain has TRBV5-1 and TRBJ1-4; tentative D call: TRBD1 (5 bases). CDR3 length: 15 residues. V was shortened by 0 bases and J by 8 bases, with 14 bases between the two germline ends. Per germline, CDR1 SGHRS and CDR2 YFSETQ.

The V call is TRBV5-1, the J call TRBJ2-3; TRBD1 matches 7 bases. The CDR3 is 15 residues long. Per germline, CDR1 SGHRS and CDR2 YFSETQ. Unmatched junction bases numbered 7, after V lost 3 bases and J lost 3 bases. In nucleotides, the CDR3 is TGCGCCAGCAGCTCTCCGGGACAGATAACAGATACGCAGTATTTT. This sequence encodes CASSSPGQITDTQYF.

This clone has a handful of counts. This chain's CDR3 is CSTTPPADPVAANYGYTF. As DNA, the CDR3 is TGCAGTACCACACCGCCCGCAGATCCTGTAGCGGCTAACTATGGCTACACCTTC. V gene TRBV29-1 combines with J gene TRBJ1-2; no firm D call. Germline values: CDR1 SQVTM, CDR2 ANQGSEA. This CDR3 contains 18 residues. Complete variable domain (other parts from reference TRBV29-1 and TRBJ1-2): SAVISQKPSRDICQRGTSLTIQCQVDSQVTMMFWYRQQPGQSLTLIATANQGSEATYESGFVIDKFPISRPNLTFSTLTVSNMSPEDSSIYLCSTTPPADPVAANYGYTFGSGTRLTVV.

The genes are TRBV28 and TRBJ2-1, with 12 bases aligning to TRBD2. Germline trimming cut 0 bases from V and 9 bases from J; bases unmatched to any gene: 3. CDR1 is MDHEN and CDR2 is SYDVKM in the germline V gene. CDR3 size: 15 residues. The CDR3 here is CASSLWLAGGVEQFF. The CDR3 region has the DNA TGTGCCAGCAGTTTATGGCTAGCGGGAGGGGTTGAGCAGTTCTTC.

The chain recombines TRBV29-1 with TRBJ1-2, with D perhaps TRBD1 (6 bases). In germline, CDR1 is SQVTM, CDR2 ANQGSEA. The CDR3 covers 13 residues. V shed 4 bases and J shed 7 bases, with 16 bases lying between them. In DNA, the CDR3 is TGCAGCGTTGCCCCACAGGGTAATGTTGGCTACACCTTC. It codes for CSVAPQGNVGYTF.

The CDR3 region has the DNA TGTGCCAGCAGCCCTAGCGGGAGAGACACCGGGGAGCTGTTTTTT. Translation: CASSPSGRDTGELFF. The chain is built from TRBV7-8 and TRBJ2-2; 10 bases are shared with TRBD2. The CDR3 totals 15 residues. Per the germline V gene, CDR1 is SGHVS and CDR2 is FQNEAQ. V lost 5 bases to trimming and J lost 3 bases; unmatched junction nucleotides: 3.

This clone was seen a handful of times. The J gene is TRBJ1-2, the V gene TRBV5-1; 7 positions agree with TRBD1. V lost 4 bases, J lost 6 bases, and 9 bases stayed unmatched. Germline CDR1 and CDR2: SGHRS and YFSETQ. The CDR3 has 14 amino acids. This CDR3 reads CASSPRGAEDGYTF. In DNA, the CDR3 is TGCGCCAGCAGCCCCAGGGGGGCGGAGGATGGCTACACCTTC.

The chain employs TRBV28 and TRBJ1-6; the D gene is possibly TRBD1 (5 bases). CDR1 is MDHEN and CDR2 is SYDVKM in the germline V gene. This CDR3 region has 15 residues. Trimming took off 7 bases at V and 7 bases at J, with 17 bases between the two ends. The CDR3: CASTPPGGYNSPLHF. The CDR3 nucleotides read TGTGCCAGCACCCCCCCCGGGGGTTACAATTCACCCCTCCACTTT.

This clone appeared a single time. The V call is TRBV4-3, the J call TRBJ2-3; the D is unclear. Trimming removed 1 base from V and 4 bases from J, with 6 bases in between. Germline-derived CDR1 and CDR2 are LGHNA and YSLEER. The CDR3 totals 13 residues. CDR3 nucleotides: TGCGCCAGCAGCCAAGTTGCAGCAGATACGCAGTATTTT. Translated: CASSQVAADTQYF.

The rearrangement uses TRBV5-6 and TRBJ1-1; 9 positions agree with TRBD1. Germline V gives CDR1 SGHDT, CDR2 YYEEEE. Germline trimming cut 4 bases from V and 5 bases from J; bases unmatched to any gene: 3. The CDR3 has 13 residues. The CDR3 region is CASSLDRGTEAFF. The CDR3 nucleotides are TGTGCCAGCAGCCTCGACAGGGGGACTGAAGCTTTCTTT. Looking up the rest from reference TRBV5-6 and TRBJ1-1 gives the full variable domain: DAGVTQSPTHLIKTRGQQVTLRCSPKSGHDTVSWYQQALGQGPQFIFQYYEEEERQRGNFPDRFSGHQFPNYSSELNVNALLLGDSALYLCASSLDRGTEAFFGQGTRLTVV.

This chain links TRBV28 with TRBJ2-3; weak D call: TRBD2 (5 bases). Deletions cut 6 bases from V and 6 bases from J, with 19 bases between. Germline lookup yields CDR1 MDHEN and CDR2 SYDVKM. The CDR3 extends over 15 amino acids. CDR3 loop: CASSLFQSGYDTQYF. CDR3 coding DNA: TGTGCCAGCAGCCTTTTTCAAAGCGGTTACGATACGCAGTATTTT.

The chain couples TRBV4-1 to TRBJ2-7; maybe TRBD2 (5 bases). The V end was cut by 0 bases, the J end by 2 bases, with 14 bases between. The germline V gene has CDR1 MGHRA and CDR2 YSYEKL. The CDR3 is 16 residues long. The CDR3 bases are TGCGCCAGCAGCCAAGACGCAGCGGACGCCACCTACGAGCAGTACTTC. Amino acids: CASSQDAADATYEQYF.